The source of this T cell receptor (beta chain) is a study of T-cell memory formation after mild COVID-19. The study, taken as a whole, reports: There was a balanced CD4/CD8 profile in clones contracting day 15 to 85, and later expanders leaned CD4+. Some clones that responded were present in memory (sampled pre-infection), which suggests cross-reactive memory joined. CD4+ contracting clones were found mainly in CM and EM, and CD8+ ones in EMRA.

Researchers used 5'RACE with constant-segment primers to make TCR alpha and TCR beta cDNA libraries that carry sample barcodes and UMIs. Via MiXCR, TCRdb re-called the 5' RACE reads, giving one row per CDR3 protein. This table has a few hundred thousand distinct CDR3 sequences, 8% to 10% appearing once. Trimming took 3 bases from V and 3 from J; bases not matched to a gene: 5. Germline-derived CDR1 and CDR2 are ENHRY and SYGVKD. The CDR3 is 16 residues long. A few counts support this clonotype. What it binds is unknown. This chain joins TRBV10-3 and TRBJ2-6; 7 bases fit TRBD1. The sample consisted of PBMCs or a T cell subset sorted from them (not recorded which). The clonotype was recovered from a man aged 18 to 35 who had mild COVID-19 (a few samples of this study predate the infection). Cell type and time point are not known. CDR3 amino acids: CAISDSGGDGANVLTF. As DNA, the CDR3 is TGTGCCATCAGTGATTCAGGGGGTGATGGGGCCAACGTCCTGACTTTC.